The TCR beta chain described here comes from a study of blood T cell repertoires in COVID-19. Profiled with immunoSEQ multiplex PCR; TCRdb holds only in-frame clones, not every one. Altogether roughly 140,000 clones are present, around nine tenths being singletons, with the ten largest covering roughly a tenth. Trimming pared 2 bases from V and 8 bases from J, leaving 19 bases between. Germline V gene lookup returns CDR1 SEHNR and CDR2 FQNEAQ (reference sequence). The CDR3 is 16 residues long. Source material: peripheral blood. This receptor was taken from a man in his forties or fifties with active or convalescent COVID-19. The rearrangement uses TRBV7-9 and TRBJ2-1, with TRBD1 as a possible D gene (6 bases). CDR3 in DNA: TGTGCCAGCAGCTTACCCACAGGGAGTCTTATCCATGAGCAGTTCTTC. It is translated as CASSLPTGSLIHEQFF.